The next 27 T cell receptor beta chains were all read from a single sample in a study of T cells in Graves' hyperthyroidism and ophthalmopathy (dated 2019 in TCRdb). Libraries were made using multiplex PCR. The instrument was an Illumina HiSeq 2000. TCR beta CDR3 regions were amplified from RNA transcripts. A first-round RT-PCR of the TCR CDR3 used the HTBI primer set with the Qiagen OneStep RT-PCR kit. TCRdb itself trimmed the public reads at Q25 with fastp, ran MiXCR and retained productive beta chains. Every CDR3 protein is listed once, alongside the most common genes and DNA of its rows. This sample comprises about 420,000 distinct CDR3 sequences, 15% to 19% of them detected only once. The ten most abundant clones make up over 7.5% of the sample. Sample: blood. Receptors were obtained from a woman between 18 and 29 years old with Graves' hyperthyroidism.

The sample holds a few counts of this clonotype. The V gene is TRBV7-3, the J gene TRBJ2-3; 11 nucleotides align to TRBD1. Losses at the gene ends were 2 bases for V and 8 bases for J; bases not matched to a gene: 3. The CDR3 is made up of 14 amino acids. Germline V gene sequence: CDR1 SGHTA, CDR2 FQGTGA. The CDR3 here is CASSLGQGAGTQYF. CDR3 coding DNA: TGTGCCAGCAGCTTAGGACAGGGGGCAGGTACGCAGTATTTT.

The genes are TRBV7-9 and TRBJ1-2, with 8 bases that match TRBD1. The V gene end was trimmed by 5 bases and the J gene end by 3 bases; junction bases not matched to a gene: 5. CDR1 and CDR2 from the germline V gene are SEHNR and FQNEAQ (reference sequence). The CDR3 contains 14 residues. DNA of the CDR3: TGTGCCAGCAGCCGACTGACAGGGGACTATGGCTACACCTTC. Translated: CASSRLTGDYGYTF.

This clonotype has a count of ten or more. The rearrangement joins TRBV7-6 to TRBJ2-7, with D perhaps matching TRBD1 (5 bases). In germline, CDR1 is SGHVS, CDR2 FNYEAQ. The ends were cut back, 1 base at V and 5 bases at J, with 12 bases in the middle. This CDR3 is built from 14 residues. The CDR3 spells CASSLGPGPNEQYF. CDR3 coding DNA: TGTGCCAGCAGCTTAGGACCAGGGCCCAACGAGCAGTACTTC.

The chain has TRBV20-1 and TRBJ1-4, with a possible D match to TRBD1 (6 bases). From germline, CDR1 is DFQATT and CDR2 SNEGSKA (reference sequence). V lost 3 bases, J lost 3 bases, and 8 bases lay in between. There are 13 residues in the CDR3. The CDR3: CSAREGANEKLFF. The DNA for the CDR3 is TGCAGTGCTAGGGAGGGGGCTAATGAAAAACTGTTTTTT.

This clonotype was found many times. The chain is built from TRBV3-1 and TRBJ1-2; perhaps TRBD1 as D (5 bases). Trimming left V 5 bases short and J 10 bases short, with 11 bases between. The CDR3 loop spans 11 amino acids. Germline V gene lookup returns CDR1 LGHDT and CDR2 YNNKEL (reference sequence). CDR3 DNA: TGTGCCAGCAGCTTCGGACAATTCTACACCTTC. Encoded protein: CASSFGQFYTF.

This clonotype was detected ten times or more. The rearrangement joins TRBV6-1 to TRBJ2-1, with TRBD2 matching 8 bases. Trimming took 6 bases from V and 2 from J; bases not matched to a gene: 9. The CDR3 consists of 16 residues. Germline V gene data show CDR1 as MNHNS and CDR2 as SASEGT. The CDR3 nucleotides are TGTGCCAGCAGAAGGAGTCGGGGGGGGCCCTACAATGAGCAGTTCTTC. This sequence encodes CASRRSRGGPYNEQFF.

This clonotype was recorded many times. The chain couples TRBV28 to TRBJ2-3, with 10 bases identical to TRBD1. The CDR3 sequence is 15 residues long. With V trimmed by 10 bases and J by 3 bases, 10 bases remained unmatched. Germline CDR1 is MDHEN and CDR2 is SYDVKM. This CDR3 is CATNDRGLGTDTQYF. DNA of the CDR3: TGTGCCACCAACGACAGGGGGCTTGGGACAGATACGCAGTATTTT. Variable domain in full (rest from reference TRBV28 and TRBJ2-3): DVKVTQSSRYLVKRTGEKVFLECVQDMDHENMFWYRQDPGLGLRLIYFSYDVKMKEKGDIPEGYSVSREKKERFSLILESASTNQTSMYLCATNDRGLGTDTQYFGPGTRLTVL.

This clonotype was observed at least ten times. The chain couples TRBV30 to TRBJ2-3; 7 positions match TRBD2. The germline gives CDR1 GTSNPN, CDR2 SVGIG (reference sequence). CDR3 size: 14 residues. Losses at the gene ends were 5 bases for V and 0 bases for J; bases not matched to a gene: 5. DNA of the CDR3: TGTGCCTGGGGGGCGGGAGCTAGCACAGATACGCAGTATTTT. This gives the protein CAWGAGASTDTQYF. The whole variable domain, filled in from reference TRBV30 and TRBJ2-3, reads SQTIHQWPATLVQPVGSPLSLECTVEGTSNPNLYWYRQAAGRGLQLLFYSVGIGQISSEVPQNLSASRPQDRQFILSSKKLLLSDSGFYLCAWGAGASTDTQYFGPGTRLTVL.

Turning to this clonotype: This sequence may be a read error, since a much larger clone differs from it by one base. This rearrangement joins TRBV11-3 to TRBJ2-5; 8 bases are shared with TRBD2. V shed 5 bases, J shed 5 bases, and the junction held 7 bases outside the gene matches. CDR3 length equals 14 residues. Germline CDR1 SGHNT, CDR2 YENEEA. The CDR3, as DNA: TGTGCCAGCAGCCCGGGGGGGGGATGGGAGACCCAGTACTTC. It codes for CASSPGGGWETQYF.

This clonotype was counted ten times or more. The chain combines TRBV2 with TRBJ2-1; D is perhaps TRBD2 (6 bases). Per germline, CDR1 SNHLY and CDR2 FYNNEI. The germline V and J ends were trimmed by 3 bases and 9 bases, with 9 bases remaining between them. The CDR3 loop spans 12 amino acids. CDR3 amino acids: CASSEGGGEQFF. The DNA for the CDR3 is TGTGCCAGCAGTGAGGGGGGAGGTGAGCAGTTCTTC.

This clonotype occurred many times. The chain couples TRBV7-2 to TRBJ2-1; unclear D gene. V lost 5 bases to trimming and J lost 4 bases, with 15 bases between them. There are 15 residues in the CDR3. Germline loops: CDR1 SGHTA, CDR2 FQGNSA. This chain's CDR3 is CASSRDSRPYNEQFF. The DNA for the CDR3 is TGTGCCAGCAGCCGAGACTCCAGACCTTACAATGAGCAGTTCTTC.

The genes are TRBV9 and TRBJ1-1; 7 bases map to TRBD1. The trim removed 4 bases at V and 3 bases at J, leaving 9 bases unmatched. From germline, CDR1 is SGDLS and CDR2 YYNGEE. This CDR3 is built from 15 residues. The CDR3 reads CASSPFGTDDTEAFF. CDR3 sequence (DNA): TGTGCCAGCAGCCCGTTCGGGACAGATGACACTGAAGCTTTCTTT.

For this clonotype: Since a much larger clone is just one base distant, this may be a read error. The V call is TRBV12-3 or TRBV12-4, the J call TRBJ1-6; tentative D call: TRBD1 (5 bases). This CDR3 contains 13 residues. The CDR3 loop is CAGSWGSNSPLHF. CDR3 coding DNA: TGTGCCGGCAGCTGGGGGAGTAATTCACCCCTCCACTTT.

This clonotype was found a few times. The V call is TRBV29-1, the J call TRBJ2-7, with 10 nucleotides matching TRBD2. Per the germline V gene, CDR1 is SQVTM and CDR2 is ANQGSEA. CDR3 length equals 16 residues. Trimming removed 1 base from V and 2 bases from J; junction bases left unmatched: 8. In DNA, the CDR3 is TGCAGCGTTGAAGTTCCGGGACTAGCGTGGACCTACGAGCAGTACTTC. Its protein is CSVEVPGLAWTYEQYF.

This clonotype came up many times. The chain couples TRBV3-1 to TRBJ2-3, with 10 positions matching TRBD2. V was pared by 1 base and J by 7 bases, with 11 bases of the junction left unmatched. This CDR3 comprises 17 residues. CDR1 is LGHDT, CDR2 YNNKEL, per germline (reference sequence). The DNA of the CDR3 is TGTGCCAGCAGCCAAGGGACAGCGGGGGGGCGGAGGAATACGCAGTATTTT. Translated, it gives CASSQGTAGGRRNTQYF.

This clonotype occurred many times. This rearrangement joins TRBV11-2 to TRBJ2-1; the D is unclear. The V end lost 0 bases, the J end lost 12 bases, and 3 bases lay between the germline ends. CDR3 length: 10 residues. CDR1 is SGHAT, CDR2 FQNNGV, per germline. The DNA of the CDR3 is TGTGCCAGCAGCTTAGACCGGCAGTTCTTC. Protein sequence: CASSLDRQFF.

This clonotype was detected ten times or more. The chain uses TRBV12-3 or TRBV12-4 and TRBJ2-1; possible D gene TRBD2, 5 bases. CDR3 length equals 13 residues. Trimming shortened V by 3 bases and J by 3 bases, and 6 bases separated the two germline ends. CDR3 amino acids: CASSFGLYNEQFF. CDR3 bases: TGTGCCAGCAGTTTTGGACTCTACAATGAGCAGTTCTTC.

The J gene is TRBJ2-2, the V gene TRBV7-9, with D possibly being TRBD2 (5 bases). The ends were cut back, 8 bases at V and 3 bases at J, with 19 bases in the middle. The germline V gene encodes CDR1 SEHNR and CDR2 FQNEAQ (reference sequence). There are 16 residues in the CDR3. CDR3 amino acids: CASGPYRELYTGELFF. The CDR3 nucleotides read TGTGCCAGCGGGCCATACCGGGAACTCTACACCGGGGAGCTGTTTTTT.

This chain links TRBV5-1 with TRBJ2-3; TRBD2 agrees at 9 bases. The germline gives CDR1 SGHRS, CDR2 YFSETQ. V lost 2 bases to trimming and J lost 2 bases; unmatched junction nucleotides: 9. The CDR3 spans 17 residues. CDR3 sequence (DNA): TGCGCCAGCAGCTTTAGCGGGGGCCCACTAAACACAGATACGCAGTATTTT. Translation gives CASSFSGGPLNTDTQYF.

This clonotype appeared a few times. The V call is TRBV5-1, the J call TRBJ2-3; D is possibly TRBD2 (6 bases). CDR1 and CDR2 from the germline V gene are SGHRS and YFSETQ. The ends were cut back, 5 bases at V and 4 bases at J, with 17 bases in the middle. This CDR3 contains 15 residues. The CDR3 DNA reads as TGCGCCAGCAGAACTGGGGGGTCGGCGGCAGATACGCAGTATTTT. Translating it yields CASRTGGSAADTQYF. Full variable domain (outside the CDR3, taken from reference TRBV5-1 and TRBJ2-3): KAGVTQTPRYLIKTRGQQVTLSCSPISGHRSVSWYQQTPGQGLQFLFEYFSETQRNKGNFPGRFSGRQFSNSRSEMNVSTLELGDSALYLCASRTGGSAADTQYFGPGTRLTVL.

The rearrangement uses TRBV7-3 and TRBJ2-1; 11 bases align to TRBD1. V gave up 5 bases and J gave up 12 bases; unmatched junction bases: 15. Germline-derived CDR1 and CDR2 are SGHTA and FQGTGA. CDR3 size: 16 residues. The CDR3 reads CASSEFLDRGPFRQFF. CDR3 DNA: TGTGCCAGCAGCGAATTCCTGGACAGGGGGCCTTTTAGGCAGTTCTTC.

About this clonotype: A much more abundant neighbour one base away suggests this may be a read error. The chain recombines TRBV20-1 with TRBJ1-3, with D maybe TRBD1 (5 bases). Germline V gives CDR1 DFQATT, CDR2 SNEGSKA (reference sequence). The CDR3 runs to 12 residues. This chain's CDR3 is CSARVQADTIHF. The CDR3 DNA sequence: TGCAGTGCTAGAGTACAGGCTGACACCATACATTTT.

This clonotype has ten or more counts. The genes are TRBV12-3 or TRBV12-4 and TRBJ1-2; no clear D. CDR3 length: 13 residues. Trimming removed 6 bases from V and 2 bases from J, with 10 bases in between. CDR3 residues: CASSNDLNYGYTF. CDR3 in DNA: TGTGCCAGCAGCAACGACCTAAACTATGGCTACACCTTC.

The table lists this clonotype with many counts. The chain employs TRBV6-5 and TRBJ1-5; D is unclear. Trimming removed 1 base at V and 6 bases at J, with 10 bases between. Germline V gene data show CDR1 as MNHEY and CDR2 as SVGAGI. CDR3 length: 14 amino acids. The CDR3 protein is CASSYYRAGQPQHF. As DNA, the CDR3 is TGTGCCAGCAGTTACTATCGGGCGGGTCAGCCCCAGCATTTT.

This clonotype appeared a few times. The gene calls are TRBV18 and TRBJ2-2; TRBD2 matches at 7 bases. CDR1 and CDR2 (germline): KGHSH, LQKENI. The CDR3 runs 13 residues. The V gene end was trimmed by 8 bases and the J gene end by 4 bases; junction bases not matched to a gene: 4. The CDR3 nucleotides read TGTGCCAGCACAACTAGCGTCACCGGGGAGCTGTTTTTT. Translated, it gives CASTTSVTGELFF.

This clonotype was recorded once. The rearrangement links TRBV5-1 to TRBJ2-3; 8 nucleotides align to TRBD2. Per germline, CDR1 SGHRS and CDR2 YFSETQ. The V and J ends lost 0 bases and 2 bases, in that order; junction bases with no gene match: 5. There are 16 residues in the CDR3. CDR3 in amino acids: CASSLEVAGSTDTQYF. The CDR3 DNA follows: TGCGCCAGCAGCTTGGAGGTAGCGGGGTCCACAGATACGCAGTATTTT.

V is TRBV28 and J is TRBJ2-5; 7 positions match TRBD1. Germline loops: CDR1 MDHEN, CDR2 SYDVKM. Trimming cost V 3 bases and J 6 bases; bases outside gene matches: 13. The length of the CDR3 is 16 residues. DNA for the CDR3: TGTGCCAGCAGTTTCCTCCGGGACAGCTCTCGGAAGACCCAGTACTTC. Amino acids: CASSFLRDSSRKTQYF.